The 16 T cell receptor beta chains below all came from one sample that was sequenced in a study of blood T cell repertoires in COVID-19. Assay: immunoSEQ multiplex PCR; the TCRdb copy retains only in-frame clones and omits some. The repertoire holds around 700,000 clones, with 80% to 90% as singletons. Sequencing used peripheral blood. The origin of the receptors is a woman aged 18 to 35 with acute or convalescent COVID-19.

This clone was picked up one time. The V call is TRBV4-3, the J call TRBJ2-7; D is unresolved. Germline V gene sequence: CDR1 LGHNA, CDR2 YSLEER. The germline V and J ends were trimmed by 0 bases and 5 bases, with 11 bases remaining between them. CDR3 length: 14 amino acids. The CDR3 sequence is CASSQDGLPHEQYF. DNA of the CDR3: TGCGCCAGCAGCCAAGATGGGCTCCCCCACGAGCAGTACTTC.

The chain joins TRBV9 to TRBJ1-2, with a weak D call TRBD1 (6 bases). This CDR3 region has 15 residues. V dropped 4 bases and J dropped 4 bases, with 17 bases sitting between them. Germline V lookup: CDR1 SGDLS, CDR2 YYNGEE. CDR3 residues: CASSTGQHEPYGYTF. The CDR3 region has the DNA TGTGCCAGCAGCACCGGACAGCACGAACCCTATGGCTACACCTTC.

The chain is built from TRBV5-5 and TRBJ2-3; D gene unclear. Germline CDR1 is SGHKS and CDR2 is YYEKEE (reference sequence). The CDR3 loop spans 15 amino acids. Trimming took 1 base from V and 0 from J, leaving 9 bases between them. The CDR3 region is CASSLLGRSTDTQYF. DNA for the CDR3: TGTGCCAGCAGCTTGCTTGGGCGAAGCACAGATACGCAGTATTTT.

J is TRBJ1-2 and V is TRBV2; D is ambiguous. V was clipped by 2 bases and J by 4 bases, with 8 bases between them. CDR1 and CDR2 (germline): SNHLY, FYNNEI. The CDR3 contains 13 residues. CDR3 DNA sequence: TGTGCCAGCAGTGAAAGTGCCAGCTATGGCTACACCTTC. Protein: CASSESASYGYTF.

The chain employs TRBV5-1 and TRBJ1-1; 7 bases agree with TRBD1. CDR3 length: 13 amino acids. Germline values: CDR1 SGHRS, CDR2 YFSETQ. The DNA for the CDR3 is TGCGCATCAGGGGGAGGTCAATTAACTGAAGCTTTCTTT. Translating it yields CASGGGQLTEAFF.

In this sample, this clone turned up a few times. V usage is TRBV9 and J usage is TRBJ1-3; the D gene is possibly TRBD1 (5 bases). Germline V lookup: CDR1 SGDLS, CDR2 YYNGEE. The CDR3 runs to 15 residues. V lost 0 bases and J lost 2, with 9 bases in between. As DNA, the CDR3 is TGTGCCAGCAGCGTAGGTAGGGGCGCTGGAAACACCATATATTTT. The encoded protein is CASSVGRGAGNTIYF.

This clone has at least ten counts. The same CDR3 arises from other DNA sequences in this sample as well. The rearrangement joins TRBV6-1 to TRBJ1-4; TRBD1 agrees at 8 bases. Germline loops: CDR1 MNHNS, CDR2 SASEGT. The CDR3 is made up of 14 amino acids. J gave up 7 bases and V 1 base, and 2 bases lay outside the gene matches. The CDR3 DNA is TGTGCCAGCAGTGAAGGGCAGGGGGCTGAAAAACTGTTTTTT. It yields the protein CASSEGQGAEKLFF.

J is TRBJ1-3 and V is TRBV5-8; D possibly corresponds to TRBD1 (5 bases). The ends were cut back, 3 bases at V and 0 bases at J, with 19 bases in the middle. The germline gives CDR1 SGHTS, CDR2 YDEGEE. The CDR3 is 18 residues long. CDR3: CASSWGGPTALSGNTIYF. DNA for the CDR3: TGTGCCAGCAGCTGGGGGGGTCCGACAGCCCTCTCTGGAAACACCATATATTTT.

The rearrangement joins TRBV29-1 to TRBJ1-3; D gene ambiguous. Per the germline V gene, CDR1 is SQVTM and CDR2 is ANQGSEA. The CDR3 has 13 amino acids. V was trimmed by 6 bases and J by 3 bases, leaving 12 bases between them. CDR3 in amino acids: CSVRETYGNTIYF. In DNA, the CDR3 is TGCAGCGTCCGAGAGACATATGGAAACACCATATATTTT.

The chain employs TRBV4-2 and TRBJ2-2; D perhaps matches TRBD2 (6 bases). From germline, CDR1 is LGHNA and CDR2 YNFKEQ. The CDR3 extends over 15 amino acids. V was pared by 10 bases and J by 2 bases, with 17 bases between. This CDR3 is CATRRGELNTGELFF. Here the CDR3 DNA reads TGTGCCACCCGGCGGGGAGAACTAAACACCGGGGAGCTGTTTTTT.

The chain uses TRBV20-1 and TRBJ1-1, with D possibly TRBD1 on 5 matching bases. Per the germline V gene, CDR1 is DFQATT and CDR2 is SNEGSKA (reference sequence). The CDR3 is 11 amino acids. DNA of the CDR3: TGCAGCCAAGGGGTCAGCACTGAAGCTTTCTTT. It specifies CSQGVSTEAFF.

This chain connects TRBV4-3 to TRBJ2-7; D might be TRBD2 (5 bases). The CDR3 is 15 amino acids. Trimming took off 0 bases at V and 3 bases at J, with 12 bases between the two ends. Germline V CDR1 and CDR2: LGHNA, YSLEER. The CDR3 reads CASSQETNRVYEQYF. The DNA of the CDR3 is TGCGCCAGCAGCCAAGAGACTAACCGAGTCTACGAGCAGTACTTC.

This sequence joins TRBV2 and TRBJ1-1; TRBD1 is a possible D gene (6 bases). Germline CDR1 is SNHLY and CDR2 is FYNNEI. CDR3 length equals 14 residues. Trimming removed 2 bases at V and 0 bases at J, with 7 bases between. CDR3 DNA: TGTGCCAGCAGTGAACACAGGGTGAACACTGAAGCTTTCTTT. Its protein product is CASSEHRVNTEAFF.

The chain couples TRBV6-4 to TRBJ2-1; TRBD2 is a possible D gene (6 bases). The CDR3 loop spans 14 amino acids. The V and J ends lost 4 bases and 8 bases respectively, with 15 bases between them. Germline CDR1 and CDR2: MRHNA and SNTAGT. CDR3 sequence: CASSVTGVVDEQFF. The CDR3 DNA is TGTGCCAGCAGTGTGACGGGGGTAGTGGATGAGCAGTTCTTC.

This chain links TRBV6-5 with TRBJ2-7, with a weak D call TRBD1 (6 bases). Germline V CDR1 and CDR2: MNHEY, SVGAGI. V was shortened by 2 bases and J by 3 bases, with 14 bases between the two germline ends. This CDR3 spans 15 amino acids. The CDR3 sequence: CASSYGQKTIYEQYF. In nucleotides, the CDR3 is TGTGCCAGCAGTTACGGACAGAAAACCATCTACGAGCAGTACTTC.

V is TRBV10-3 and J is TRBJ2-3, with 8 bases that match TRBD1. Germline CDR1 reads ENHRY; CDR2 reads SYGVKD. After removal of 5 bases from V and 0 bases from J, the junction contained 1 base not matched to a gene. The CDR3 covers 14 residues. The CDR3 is CAISSGGSTDTQYF. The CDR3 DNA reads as TGTGCCATCAGTTCAGGGGGCAGCACAGATACGCAGTATTTT.